These T cell receptor beta chains were read from a single sample in a study of blood T cell repertoires in COVID-19. The assay was immunoSEQ multiplex PCR, and TCRdb's table has in-frame clones only and misses some. The sample comprises around 65,000 clones, roughly 79% of which are singletons, and roughly 50% rests with the top ten. The sequencing input was peripheral blood. Receptors originate from a human donor in a cohort sampled during active COVID-19. CDR3s leave out the opening cysteine and the closing phenylalanine or tryptophan. The D gene is left open where the match is weak. Only some rows state a clone size, as once, few, many or a class for expanded clones.

V	D	J	size	CDR3
TRBV5-4	-	TRBJ1-1	-	ATTGPGAQMNTEAF
TRBV5-1	-	TRBJ1-4	-	ASSLDSNEKLF
TRBV5-6	TRBD1	TRBJ1-1	-	ASSFVQGDTEAF
TRBV19	-	TRBJ2-1	-	ASSIVPGGQGNEQF
TRBV27	TRBD2	TRBJ2-1	once	ASSRASGSYNEQF
TRBV14	-	TRBJ2-3	-	ASSQDPGTDTQY
TRBV27	TRBD1	TRBJ2-6	-	ASKQGVSSGANVLT
TRBV11-2	-	TRBJ2-7	-	ASSSTGPGVQY
TRBV12-3/TRBV12-4	-	TRBJ1-1	few	ASSLTPNTEAF
TRBV30	-	TRBJ2-7	once	AWSPTGPSSYEQY
TRBV23-1	TRBD1	TRBJ1-5	-	ASNRDRGRGQPQH
TRBV7-2	-	TRBJ2-5	-	ASSLFAGQETQY